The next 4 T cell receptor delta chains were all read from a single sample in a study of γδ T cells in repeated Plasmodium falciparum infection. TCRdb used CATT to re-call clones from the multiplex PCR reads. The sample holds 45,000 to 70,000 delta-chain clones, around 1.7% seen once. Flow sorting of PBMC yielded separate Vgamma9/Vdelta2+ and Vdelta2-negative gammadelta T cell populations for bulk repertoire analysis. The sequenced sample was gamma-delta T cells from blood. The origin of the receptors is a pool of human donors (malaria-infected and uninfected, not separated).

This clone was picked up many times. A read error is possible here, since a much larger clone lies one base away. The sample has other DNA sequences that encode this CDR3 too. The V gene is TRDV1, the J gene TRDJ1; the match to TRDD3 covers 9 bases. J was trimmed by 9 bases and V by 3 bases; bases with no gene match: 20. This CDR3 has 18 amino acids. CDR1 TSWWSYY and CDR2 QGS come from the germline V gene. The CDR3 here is CALGELSGGILPVLELIF. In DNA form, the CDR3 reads TGTGCTCTTGGGGAGCTATCCGGGGGGATACTCCCAGTGCTCGAACTCATCTTT.

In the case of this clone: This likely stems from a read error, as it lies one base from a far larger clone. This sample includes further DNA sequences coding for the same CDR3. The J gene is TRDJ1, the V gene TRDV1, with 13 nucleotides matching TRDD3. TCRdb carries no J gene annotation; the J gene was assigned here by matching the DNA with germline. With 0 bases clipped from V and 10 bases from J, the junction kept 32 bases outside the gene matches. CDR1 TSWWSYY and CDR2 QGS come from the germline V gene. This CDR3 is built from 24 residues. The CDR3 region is CALGELVPSYKLASTGGYALTLIF. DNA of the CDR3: TGTGCTCTTGGGGAACTAGTTCCTAGCTATAAGCTAGCATCGACTGGGGGATACGCTTTAACACTCATCTTT.

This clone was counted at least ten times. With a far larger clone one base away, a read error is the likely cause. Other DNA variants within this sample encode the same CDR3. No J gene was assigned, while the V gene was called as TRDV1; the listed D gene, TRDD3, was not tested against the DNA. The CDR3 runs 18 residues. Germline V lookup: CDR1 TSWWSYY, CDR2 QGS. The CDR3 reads CALGGRGWGITNTDKLIF. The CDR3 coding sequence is TGTGCTCTTGGGGGGAGAGGGTGGGGGATAACAAACACCGATAAGCTCATCTTT.

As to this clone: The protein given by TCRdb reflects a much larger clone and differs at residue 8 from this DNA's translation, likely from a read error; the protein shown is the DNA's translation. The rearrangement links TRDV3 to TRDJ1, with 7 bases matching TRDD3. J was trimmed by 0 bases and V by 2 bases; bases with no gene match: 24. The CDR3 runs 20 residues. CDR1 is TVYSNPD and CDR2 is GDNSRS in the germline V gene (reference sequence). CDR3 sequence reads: CAFCCPVLWRWGRNTDKLIF. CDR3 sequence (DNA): TGTGCCTTTTGCTGTCCTGTCCTGTGGAGGTGGGGGAGAAACACCGATAAACTCATCTTT.